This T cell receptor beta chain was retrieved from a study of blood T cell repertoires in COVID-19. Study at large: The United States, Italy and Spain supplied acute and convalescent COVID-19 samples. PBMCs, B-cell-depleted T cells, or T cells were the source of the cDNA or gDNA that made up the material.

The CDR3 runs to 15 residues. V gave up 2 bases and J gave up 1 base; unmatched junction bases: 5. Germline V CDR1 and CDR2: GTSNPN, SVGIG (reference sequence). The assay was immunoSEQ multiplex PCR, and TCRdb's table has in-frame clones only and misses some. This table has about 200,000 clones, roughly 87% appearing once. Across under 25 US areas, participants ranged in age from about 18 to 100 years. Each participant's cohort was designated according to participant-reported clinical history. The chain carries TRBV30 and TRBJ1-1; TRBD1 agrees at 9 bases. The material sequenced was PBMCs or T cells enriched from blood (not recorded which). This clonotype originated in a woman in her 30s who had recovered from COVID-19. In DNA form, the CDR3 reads TGTGCCTGGAGTTGGGCGGACAGGGGGAACACTGAAGCTTTCTTT. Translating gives CAWSWADRGNTEAFF.